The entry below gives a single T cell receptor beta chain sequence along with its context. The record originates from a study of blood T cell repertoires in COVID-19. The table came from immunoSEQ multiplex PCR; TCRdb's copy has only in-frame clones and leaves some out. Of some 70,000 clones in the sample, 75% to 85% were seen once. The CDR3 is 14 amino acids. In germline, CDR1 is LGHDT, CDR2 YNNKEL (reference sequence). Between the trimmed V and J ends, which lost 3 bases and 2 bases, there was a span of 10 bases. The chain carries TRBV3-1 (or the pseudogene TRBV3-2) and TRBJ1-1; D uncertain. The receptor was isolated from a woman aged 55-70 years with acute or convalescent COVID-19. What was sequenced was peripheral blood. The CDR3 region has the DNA TGTGCCAGCAGCCATCCGGGTTCTAACACTGAAGCTTTCTTT. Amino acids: CASSHPGSNTEAFF.